This TCR beta chain is from a study of shared clonotypes between healthy human individuals. The assay was immunoSEQ multiplex PCR, and TCRdb's table has in-frame clones only and misses some. The sample carries some 2.1 million clones, approximately 92% recorded once. Naive CD8 cells comprised CD45RO-negative, CCR7-positively selected cells, excluding terminally differentiated effector memory CD45RA+ cells. V was clipped by 5 bases and J by 6 bases; unmatched bases: 3. The germline gives CDR1 MNHEY, CDR2 SVGAGI. This CDR3 region has 13 residues. The material sequenced was naive CD8+ T cells from PBMCs. The chain couples TRBV6-5 to TRBJ1-1; 10 bases are a match to TRBD1. The sequence derives from a man between 18 and 29 years old in good health. Some clones in this sample may be carry-over from other donors' samples. CDR3 sequence: CASSRDRGSEAFF. Written as DNA, the CDR3 is TGTGCCAGCAGTCGGGACAGGGGCTCTGAAGCTTTCTTT.